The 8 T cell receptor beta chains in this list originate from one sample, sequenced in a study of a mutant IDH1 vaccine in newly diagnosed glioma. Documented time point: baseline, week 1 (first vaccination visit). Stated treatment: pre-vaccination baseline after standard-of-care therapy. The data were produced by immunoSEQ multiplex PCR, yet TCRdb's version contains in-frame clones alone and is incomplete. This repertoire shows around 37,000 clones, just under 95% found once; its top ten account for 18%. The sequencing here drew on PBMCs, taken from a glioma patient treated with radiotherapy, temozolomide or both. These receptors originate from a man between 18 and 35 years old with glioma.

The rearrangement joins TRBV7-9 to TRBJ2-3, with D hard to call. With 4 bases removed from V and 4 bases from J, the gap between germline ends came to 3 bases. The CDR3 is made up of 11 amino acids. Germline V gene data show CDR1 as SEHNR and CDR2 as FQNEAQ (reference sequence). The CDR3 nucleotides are TGTGCCAGCAGCTCAGCAGATACGCAGTATTTT. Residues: CASSSADTQYF.

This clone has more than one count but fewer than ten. Here the CDR3 reads CASSLEANTEAFF. The CDR3 nucleotides read TGCGCCAGCAGCTTGGAAGCCAACACTGAAGCTTTCTTT. The genes are TRBV5-1 and TRBJ1-1; no firm D call. The CDR3 is made up of 13 amino acids. The V end lost 0 bases, the J end lost 2 bases, and 5 bases lay between the germline ends. Germline lookup yields CDR1 SGHRS and CDR2 YFSETQ.

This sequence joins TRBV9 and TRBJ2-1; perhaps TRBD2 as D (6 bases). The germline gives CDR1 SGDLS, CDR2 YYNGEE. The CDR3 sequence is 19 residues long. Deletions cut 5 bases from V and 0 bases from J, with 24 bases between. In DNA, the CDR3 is TGTGCCAGCAGTGATCGGCGGGGTGACGCAGTAGACTCCTACAATGAGCAGTTCTTC. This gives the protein CASSDRRGDAVDSYNEQFF.

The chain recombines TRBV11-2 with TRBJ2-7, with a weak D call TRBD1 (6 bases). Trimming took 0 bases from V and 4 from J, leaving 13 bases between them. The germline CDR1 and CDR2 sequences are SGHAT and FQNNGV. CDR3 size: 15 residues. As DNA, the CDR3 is TGTGCCAGCAGCTTAGAAGTCATACAGGGTTACGAGCAGTACTTC. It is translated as CASSLEVIQGYEQYF. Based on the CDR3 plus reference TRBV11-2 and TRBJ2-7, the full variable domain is EAGVAQSPRYKIIEKRQSVAFWCNPISGHATLYWYQQILGQGPKLLIQFQNNGVVDDSQLPKDRFSAERLKGVDSTLKIQPAKLEDSAVYLCASSLEVIQGYEQYFGPGTRLTVT.

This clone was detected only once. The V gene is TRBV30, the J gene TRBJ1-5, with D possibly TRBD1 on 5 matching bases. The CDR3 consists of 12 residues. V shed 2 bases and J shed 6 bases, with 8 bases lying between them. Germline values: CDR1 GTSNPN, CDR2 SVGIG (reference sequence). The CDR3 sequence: CAWSPGGQPQHF. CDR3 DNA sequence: TGTGCCTGGAGTCCCGGGGGTCAGCCCCAGCATTTT.

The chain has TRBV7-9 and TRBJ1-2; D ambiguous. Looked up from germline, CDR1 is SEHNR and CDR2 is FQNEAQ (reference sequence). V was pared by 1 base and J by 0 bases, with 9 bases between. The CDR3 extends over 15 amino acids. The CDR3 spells CASSLELGSNYGYTF. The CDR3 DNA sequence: TGTGCCAGCAGCTTAGAGCTGGGATCTAACTATGGCTACACCTTC.

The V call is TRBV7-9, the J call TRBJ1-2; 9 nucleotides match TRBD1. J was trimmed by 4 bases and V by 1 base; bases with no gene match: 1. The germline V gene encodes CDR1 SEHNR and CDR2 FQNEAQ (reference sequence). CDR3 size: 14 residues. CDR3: CASSLGQGGYGYTF. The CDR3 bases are TGTGCCAGCAGCTTAGGACAGGGGGGCTATGGCTACACCTTC.

The CDR3 loop reads CASSVAGSGANVLTF. As DNA, the CDR3 is TGTGCCAGCAGCGTAGCCGGCTCTGGGGCCAACGTCCTGACTTTC. The chain couples TRBV9 to TRBJ2-6; D is undetermined. Germline V lookup: CDR1 SGDLS, CDR2 YYNGEE. Trimming stripped 0 bases from V and 0 bases from J, with 4 bases between. This CDR3 is 15 amino acids long.